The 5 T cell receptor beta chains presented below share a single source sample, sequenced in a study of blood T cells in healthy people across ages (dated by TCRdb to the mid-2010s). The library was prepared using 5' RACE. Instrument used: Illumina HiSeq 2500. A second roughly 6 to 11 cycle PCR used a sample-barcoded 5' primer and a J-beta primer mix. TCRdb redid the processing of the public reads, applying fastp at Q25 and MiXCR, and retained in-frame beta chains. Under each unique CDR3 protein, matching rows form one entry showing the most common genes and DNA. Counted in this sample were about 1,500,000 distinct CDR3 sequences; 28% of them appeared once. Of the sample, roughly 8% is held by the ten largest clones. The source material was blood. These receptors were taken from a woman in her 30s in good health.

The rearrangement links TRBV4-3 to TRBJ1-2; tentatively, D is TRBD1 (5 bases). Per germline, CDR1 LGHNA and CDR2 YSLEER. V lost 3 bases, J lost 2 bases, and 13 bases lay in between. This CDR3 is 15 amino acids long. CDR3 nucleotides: TGCGCCAGCAGCCAGGGCCGTTCAGGGAACTATGGCTACACCTTC. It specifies CASSQGRSGNYGYTF.

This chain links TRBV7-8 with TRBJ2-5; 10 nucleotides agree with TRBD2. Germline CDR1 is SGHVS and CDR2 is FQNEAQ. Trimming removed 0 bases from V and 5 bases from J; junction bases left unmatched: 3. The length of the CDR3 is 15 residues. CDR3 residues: CASSLAGTSDETQYF. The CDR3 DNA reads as TGTGCCAGCAGCTTAGCCGGGACTAGCGACGAGACCCAGTACTTC.

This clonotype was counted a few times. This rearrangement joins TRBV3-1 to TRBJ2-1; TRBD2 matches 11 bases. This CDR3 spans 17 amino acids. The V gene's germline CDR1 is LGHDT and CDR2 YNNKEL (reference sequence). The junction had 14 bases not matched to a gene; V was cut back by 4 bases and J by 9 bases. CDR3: CASSRPVDSGRAGEQFF. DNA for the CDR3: TGTGCCAGCAGCCGCCCGGTGGATAGCGGGAGGGCAGGTGAGCAGTTCTTC.

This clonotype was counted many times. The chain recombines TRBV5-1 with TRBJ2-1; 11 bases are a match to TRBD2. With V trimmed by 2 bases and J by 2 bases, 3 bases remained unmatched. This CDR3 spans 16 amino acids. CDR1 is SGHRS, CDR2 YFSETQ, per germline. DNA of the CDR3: TGCGCCAGCAGCTTAACTAGCGGGGGAACCTACAATGAGCAGTTCTTC. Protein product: CASSLTSGGTYNEQFF.

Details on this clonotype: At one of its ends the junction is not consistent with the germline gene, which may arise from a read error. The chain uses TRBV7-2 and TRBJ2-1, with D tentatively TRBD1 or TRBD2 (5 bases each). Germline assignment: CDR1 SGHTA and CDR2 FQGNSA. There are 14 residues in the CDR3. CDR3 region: CASSLAGTDEEQCF. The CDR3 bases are TGTGCCAGCAGCTTAGCTGGGACGGACGAGGAGCAGTGCTTC.